One sample yielded the 29 T cell receptor beta chains listed below, sequenced in a study of radiotherapy plus CTLA-4 blockade in lung cancer. TCRdb keeps only in-frame clones here, not all; method: immunoSEQ multiplex PCR. The sample includes around 40,000 clones, around 85% of them seen just once. This sample comprised peripheral blood, obtained from a patient treated with radiotherapy plus ipilimumab. These receptors were taken from a human donor with non-small cell lung cancer who had stable disease on radiotherapy plus ipilimumab.

The table lists this clone with a few counts. The V call is TRBV30, the J call TRBJ1-4; no clear D gene. V lost 3 bases and J 8 bases, leaving 10 bases between the germline ends. This CDR3 has 12 residues. CDR1 is GTSNPN, CDR2 SVGIG, per germline (reference sequence). The CDR3 region has the DNA TGTGCCTGGAGAGAGGGTCGGGAAAAACTGTTTTTT. It specifies CAWREGREKLFF.

The genes are TRBV19 and TRBJ1-5; TRBD1 is a possible D gene (5 bases). Germline V lookup: CDR1 LNHDA, CDR2 SQIVND (reference sequence). V lost 2 bases to trimming and J lost 0 bases, with 8 bases between them. The length of the CDR3 is 15 residues. The CDR3 loop reads CASSILTDSNQPQHF. As DNA, the CDR3 is TGTGCCAGTAGTATACTGACAGATAGCAATCAGCCCCAGCATTTT. Filled out from reference TRBV19 and TRBJ1-5, the complete variable domain reads DGGITQSPKYLFRKEGQNVTLSCEQNLNHDAMYWYRQDPGQGLRLIYYSQIVNDFQKGDIAEGYSVSREKKESFPLTVTSAQKNPTAFYLCASSILTDSNQPQHFGDGTRLSIL.

V and J are TRBV7-2 and TRBJ1-2; D remains unclear. Between the trimmed V and J ends, which lost 5 bases and 7 bases, there was a span of 14 bases. The germline CDR1 and CDR2 sequences are SGHTA and FQGNSA. The CDR3 runs 13 residues. CDR3 protein: CASSPTNSGGYTF. CDR3 in DNA: TGTGCCAGCAGCCCCACCAATTCGGGTGGCTACACCTTC. Supplemented by reference TRBV7-2 and TRBJ1-2, the full variable domain reads GAGVSQSPSNKVTEKGKDVELRCDPISGHTALYWYRQSLGQGLEFLIYFQGNSAPDKSGLPSDRFSAERTGGSVSTLTIQRTQQEDSAVYLCASSPTNSGGYTFGSGTRLTVV.

V usage is TRBV4-2 and J usage is TRBJ2-2; no firm D call. The CDR3 loop spans 15 amino acids. CDR1 LGHNA and CDR2 YNFKEQ come from the germline V gene. Trimming shortened V by 1 base and J by 4 bases, and 10 bases separated the two germline ends. CDR3 sequence (DNA): TGTGCCAGCAGCCAAGCCGATGGCTTCACCGGGGAGCTGTTTTTT. This sequence encodes CASSQADGFTGELFF.

The chain combines TRBV7-2 with TRBJ1-2; TRBD1 aligns across 7 bases. In germline, CDR1 is SGHTA, CDR2 FQGNSA. With 5 bases clipped from V and 8 bases from J, the junction kept 23 bases outside the gene matches. The CDR3 is 18 residues long. The CDR3 DNA is TGTGCCAGCAGCCTAAAACGGGGTGGGGGTAGGGGGCCACTGGGCTACACCTTC. This sequence encodes CASSLKRGGGRGPLGYTF.

The V and J genes are TRBV21-1 and TRBJ2-7; the D call TRBD2 from the table was never checked on the DNA. TRBV21-1 is listed as a pseudogene. The CDR3 extends over 14 amino acids. CDR3 protein: CASRPLRGLNEQYF. CDR3 DNA: TGTGCCAGCCGCCCCCTTCGGGGTCTTAACGAGCAGTACTTC.

The chain combines TRBV5-1 with TRBJ2-7; D possibly corresponds to TRBD2 (6 bases). Germline values: CDR1 SGHRS, CDR2 YFSETQ. The V gene lost 3 bases and the J gene lost 7 bases, with 17 bases spanning the gap. The CDR3 extends over 14 amino acids. The CDR3 region has the DNA TGCGCCAGCAGCTGGCCGCGGGGAAGCCGGGAGCAGTACTTC. Protein product: CASSWPRGSREQYF.

V gene TRBV5-4 combines with J gene TRBJ1-2, with D hard to call. Germline loops: CDR1 SGHNT, CDR2 YYREEE (reference sequence). Trimming took off 0 bases at V and 0 bases at J, with 12 bases between the two ends. This CDR3 has 16 amino acids. In nucleotides, the CDR3 is TGTGCCAGCAGCTTGGCCGCGTCAGGATCTAACTATGGCTACACCTTC. Its translation is CASSLAASGSNYGYTF.

The chain combines TRBV27 with TRBJ1-4; 10 bases are shared with TRBD1. V lost 6 bases to trimming and J lost 7 bases; unmatched junction nucleotides: 5. CDR1 is MNHEY and CDR2 is SMNVEV in the germline V gene (reference sequence). The CDR3 consists of 14 residues. The CDR3 is CASSLDRGSEKLFF. DNA of the CDR3: TGTGCCAGCAGCCTGGACAGGGGGAGTGAAAAACTGTTTTTT. The whole variable domain, remainder taken from reference TRBV27 and TRBJ1-4, is EAQVTQNPRYLITVTGKKLTVTCSQNMNHEYMSWYRQDPGLGLRQIYYSMNVEVTDKGDVPEGYKVSRKEKRNFPLILESPSPNQTSLYFCASSLDRGSEKLFFGSGTQLSVL.

The rearrangement uses TRBV9 and TRBJ2-7; D is unclear. The CDR3 is 13 amino acids. The V gene's germline CDR1 is SGDLS and CDR2 YYNGEE. V was cut by 0 bases and J by 4 bases, with 8 bases left in between. The CDR3 sequence is CASSVGPSYEQYF. In nucleotides, the CDR3 is TGTGCCAGCAGCGTAGGGCCCTCGTACGAGCAGTACTTC.

The J gene is TRBJ1-2, the V gene TRBV6-6, with TRBD1 as a possible D gene (6 bases). Germline CDR1 and CDR2: MNHNY and SVGAGI (reference sequence). The V end lost 2 bases, the J end lost 3 bases, and 10 bases lay between the germline ends. The CDR3 covers 14 residues. CDR3 sequence reads: CASSYEDRYYGYTF. DNA of the CDR3: TGTGCCAGCAGTTACGAGGACAGATACTATGGCTACACCTTC.

J is TRBJ2-7 and V is TRBV14; D remains unclear. V lost 6 bases and J lost 2, with 11 bases in between. CDR3 length equals 13 residues. CDR1 is SGHDN and CDR2 is FVKESK in the germline V gene. CDR3 nucleotides: TGTGCCAGCAGATTGGCCGGAGCCTACGAGCAGTACTTC. Translation gives CASRLAGAYEQYF.

The rearrangement uses TRBV2 and TRBJ2-5, with D possibly TRBD2 on 5 matching bases. The CDR3 consists of 14 residues. Per germline, CDR1 SNHLY and CDR2 FYNNEI. Trimming stripped 7 bases from V and 1 base from J, with 13 bases between. The CDR3 region is CASTTGRAQETQYF. The DNA of the CDR3 is TGTGCCAGCACGACGGGAAGGGCCCAAGAGACCCAGTACTTC.

V usage is TRBV14 and J usage is TRBJ1-2; TRBD1 matches at 7 bases. In germline, CDR1 is SGHDN, CDR2 FVKESK. J gave up 2 bases and V 4 bases, and 7 bases lay outside the gene matches. CDR3 length: 15 residues. The CDR3 protein is CASSRAGTVNYGYTF. The CDR3 bases are TGTGCCAGCAGCCGCGCCGGGACAGTGAACTATGGCTACACCTTC.

The chain uses TRBV4-3 and TRBJ1-4; D is possibly TRBD1 (5 bases). Per germline, CDR1 LGHNA and CDR2 YSLEER. CDR3 length equals 17 residues. V was shortened by 0 bases and J by 3 bases, with 14 bases between the two germline ends. This CDR3 is CASSQDVWGVANEKLFF. The CDR3, as DNA: TGCGCCAGCAGCCAAGATGTATGGGGGGTTGCTAATGAAAAACTGTTTTTT.

This clone came up once. This chain joins TRBV18 and TRBJ1-1; 8 positions match TRBD1. This CDR3 is built from 15 residues. CDR1 KGHSH and CDR2 LQKENI come from the germline V gene. Trimming took 3 bases from V and 5 from J; bases not matched to a gene: 8. The CDR3 DNA reads TGTGCCAGCTCACCGGACAGGGTGACGGATACTGAAGCTTTCTTT. Translating it yields CASSPDRVTDTEAFF.

The chain couples TRBV6-9 to TRBJ2-5, with TRBD2 identical over 10 bases. The CDR3 length is 19 residues. Germline CDR1 is MNHGY and CDR2 is SVAAGI. V lost 0 bases, J lost 1 base, and 11 bases stayed unmatched. For the CDR3, the DNA is TGTGCCAGCAGTTATTCGAGGGCTTGGACTAGCGGAATCCAAGAGACCCAGTACTTC. The encoded protein is CASSYSRAWTSGIQETQYF.

The V gene is TRBV19, the J gene TRBJ2-7; 7 bases match TRBD1. Per the germline V gene, CDR1 is LNHDA and CDR2 is SQIVND (reference sequence). V gave up 2 bases and J gave up 4 bases; unmatched junction bases: 5. This CDR3 is built from 14 residues. The CDR3 reads CASSIRTGNYEQYF. The CDR3, as DNA: TGTGCCAGTAGTATAAGGACAGGCAATTACGAGCAGTACTTC.

The rearrangement links TRBV27 to TRBJ2-7, with 8 bases aligning to TRBD2. Trimming cost V 2 bases and J 0 bases; bases outside gene matches: 3. The CDR3 covers 15 residues. Germline V gene sequence: CDR1 MNHEY, CDR2 SMNVEV (reference sequence). CDR3 loop: CASSLSGRSSYEQYF. The CDR3 bases are TGTGCCAGCAGTTTAAGCGGGAGAAGCTCCTACGAGCAGTACTTC.

The CDR3 region is CASSPKDRLAEQYF. The DNA for the CDR3 is TGTGCCAGTAGTCCCAAGGACAGGCTGGCCGAGCAGTACTTC. The J gene is TRBJ2-7, the V gene TRBV19; 7 nucleotides line up with TRBD1. CDR1 is LNHDA, CDR2 SQIVND, per germline (reference sequence). This CDR3 has 14 amino acids. J was trimmed by 6 bases and V by 5 bases; bases with no gene match: 10.

The V and J genes are TRBV28 and TRBJ2-7; 8 bases match TRBD1. J was trimmed by 7 bases and V by 2 bases; bases with no gene match: 4. CDR3 length: 13 residues. The germline V gene has CDR1 MDHEN and CDR2 SYDVKM. CDR3 nucleotide sequence: TGTGCCAGCAGTTTAGACAGGGGTGAAGAGCAGTACTTC. Its translation: CASSLDRGEEQYF. The variable domain in full, with the rest retrieved from reference TRBV28 and TRBJ2-7, is DVKVTQSSRYLVKRTGEKVFLECVQDMDHENMFWYRQDPGLGLRLIYFSYDVKMKEKGDIPEGYSVSREKKERFSLILESASTNQTSMYLCASSLDRGEEQYFGPGTRLTVT.

Points on this clone: Relative to the germline gene, one junction end is altered; a read error may explain this. The gene calls are TRBV6-1 and TRBJ1-1, with D maybe TRBD1 (6 bases). The CDR3 totals 13 residues. CDR1 and CDR2 (germline): MNHNS, SASEGT. The CDR3 DNA is TGTGCCGGCAGGGGCCTTATGAACACTGAAGCTTTCTTT. Translation gives CAGRGLMNTEAFF.

This clone has just one count. The chain uses TRBV19 and TRBJ1-1, with D possibly TRBD1 on 6 matching bases. The CDR3 is 16 amino acids. The germline gives CDR1 LNHDA, CDR2 SQIVND (reference sequence). V lost 3 bases and J 1 base, leaving 15 bases between the germline ends. CDR3 nucleotide sequence: TGTGCCAGTAGTATTATACCGGGACAAACGAACACTGAAGCTTTCTTT. Its protein product is CASSIIPGQTNTEAFF. The full variable domain, in which reference TRBV19 and TRBJ1-1 provide the parts outside the CDR3, is DGGITQSPKYLFRKEGQNVTLSCEQNLNHDAMYWYRQDPGQGLRLIYYSQIVNDFQKGDIAEGYSVSREKKESFPLTVTSAQKNPTAFYLCASSIIPGQTNTEAFFGQGTRLTVV.

The chain joins TRBV6-5 to TRBJ2-7, with D maybe TRBD1 (6 bases). This CDR3 spans 13 amino acids. Germline V gene lookup returns CDR1 MNHEY and CDR2 SVGAGI. V shed 2 bases and J shed 8 bases, with 13 bases lying between them. The CDR3 DNA follows: TGTGCCAGCAGTTACGCAGGACAGCGTAAGCAGTACTTC. It is translated as CASSYAGQRKQYF.

The chain is built from TRBV5-4 and TRBJ1-4; no clear D. Between the trimmed V and J ends, which lost 4 bases and 5 bases, there was a span of 12 bases. The germline CDR1 and CDR2 sequences are SGHNT and YYREEE (reference sequence). The CDR3 extends over 14 amino acids. CDR3 coding DNA: TGTGCCAGCAGCGTTGAGACTGGGAATGAAAAACTGTTTTTT. It yields the protein CASSVETGNEKLFF.

This clone was seen a few times. The chain links TRBV27 to TRBJ1-4; unclear D gene. From germline, CDR1 is MNHEY and CDR2 SMNVEV (reference sequence). Trimming took off 3 bases at V and 4 bases at J, with 9 bases between the two ends. This CDR3 comprises 14 residues. The CDR3 bases are TGTGCCAGCAGTTTTCGGGTCGGTAATGAAAAACTGTTTTTT. This sequence encodes CASSFRVGNEKLFF.

J is TRBJ2-3 and V is TRBV5-1, with D unresolved. V gave up 0 bases and J gave up 6 bases, with 20 bases separating them. The length of the CDR3 is 17 residues. The germline V gene encodes CDR1 SGHRS and CDR2 YFSETQ. The CDR3 loop reads CASSLEEVLGFVDTQYF. For the CDR3, the DNA is TGCGCCAGCAGCTTGGAAGAGGTCCTTGGTTTTGTCGATACGCAGTATTTT. The complete variable domain, with remaining parts taken from reference TRBV5-1 and TRBJ2-3, reads KAGVTQTPRYLIKTRGQQVTLSCSPISGHRSVSWYQQTPGQGLQFLFEYFSETQRNKGNFPGRFSGRQFSNSRSEMNVSTLELGDSALYLCASSLEEVLGFVDTQYFGPGTRLTVL.

The chain links TRBV28 to TRBJ1-5; D perhaps matches TRBD1 (6 bases). V was trimmed by 3 bases and J by 5 bases, leaving 14 bases between them. Germline V CDR1 and CDR2: MDHEN, SYDVKM. This CDR3 region has 15 residues. The chain's CDR3 is CASSLAGASYQPQHF. The DNA of the CDR3 is TGTGCCAGCAGTTTGGCGGGGGCGTCGTATCAGCCCCAGCATTTT.

This rearrangement joins TRBV30 to TRBJ1-4, with D uncertain. Germline V CDR1 and CDR2: GTSNPN, SVGIG (reference sequence). Trimming removed 0 bases at V and 1 base at J, with 12 bases between. The CDR3 extends over 16 amino acids. The CDR3 DNA follows: TGTGCCTGGAGTGTACTTCGTTCAGGAACTAATGAAAAACTGTTTTTT. Protein: CAWSVLRSGTNEKLFF.